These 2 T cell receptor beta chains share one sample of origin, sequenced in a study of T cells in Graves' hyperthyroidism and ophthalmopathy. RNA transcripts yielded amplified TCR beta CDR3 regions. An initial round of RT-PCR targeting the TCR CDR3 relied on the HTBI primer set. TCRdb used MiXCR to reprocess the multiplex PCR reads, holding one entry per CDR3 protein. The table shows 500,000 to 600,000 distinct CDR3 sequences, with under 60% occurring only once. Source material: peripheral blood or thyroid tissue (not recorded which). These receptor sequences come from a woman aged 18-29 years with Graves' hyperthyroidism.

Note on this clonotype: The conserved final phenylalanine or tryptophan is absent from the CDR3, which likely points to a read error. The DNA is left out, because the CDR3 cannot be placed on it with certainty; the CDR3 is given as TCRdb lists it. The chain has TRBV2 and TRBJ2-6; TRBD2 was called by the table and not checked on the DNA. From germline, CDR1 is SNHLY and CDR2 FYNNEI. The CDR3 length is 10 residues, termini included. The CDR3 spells CASGTSGSNT.

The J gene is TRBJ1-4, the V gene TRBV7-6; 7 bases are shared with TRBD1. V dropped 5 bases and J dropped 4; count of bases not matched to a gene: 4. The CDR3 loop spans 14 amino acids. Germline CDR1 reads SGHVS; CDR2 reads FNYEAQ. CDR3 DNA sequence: TGTGCCAGCAGCCCGGGACAGATTAATGAAAAACTGTTTTTT. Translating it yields CASSPGQINEKLFF.